One sample yielded the 6 T cell receptor beta chains listed below, sequenced in a study of cytomegalovirus exposure and HLA in healthy donors. Assay: immunoSEQ multiplex PCR; the TCRdb copy retains only in-frame clones and omits some. The repertoire consists of 160,000 or so clones, with roughly 84% occurring once and the leading ten covering around 9.6%. Sequencing input: PBMCs. The receptor source for this set is a man between 25 and 39 years old in good health and CMV-seropositive.

In this sample, this clone turned up once. Distinct nucleotide sequences in the sample also encode this CDR3. DNA for the CDR3: TGCGCCAGCAGCTCGGGGCTCGGGGGGACTGAAGCTTTCTTT. As protein: CASSSGLGGTEAFF. V gene TRBV5-1 combines with J gene TRBJ1-1; TRBD1 might be the D (5 bases). Deletions cut 3 bases from V and 5 bases from J, with 14 bases between. The CDR3 extends over 14 amino acids. Per the germline V gene, CDR1 is SGHRS and CDR2 is YFSETQ.

The sample holds a few counts of this clone. The rearrangement uses TRBV7-2 and TRBJ2-7; 7 bases are a match to TRBD1. CDR3 length: 12 amino acids. The ends lost 8 bases at V and 2 bases at J; junction bases unmatched: 3. CDR1 and CDR2 from the germline V gene are SGHTA and FQGNSA. DNA for the CDR3: TGTGCCAGCGGGCAGGGGGCCTACGAGCAGTACTTC. Its protein product is CASGQGAYEQYF.

CDR3 DNA: TGTGCCTGGAGCGCTGACAGGGGGGACACTGAAGCTTTCTTT. It encodes CAWSADRGDTEAFF. The rearrangement uses TRBV30 and TRBJ1-1; 9 bases fit TRBD1. Trimming at V came to 3 bases and at J to 3 bases, leaving 5 bases not matched to a gene. Germline CDR1 GTSNPN, CDR2 SVGIG (reference sequence). CDR3 length: 14 amino acids.

The chain combines TRBV6-1 with TRBJ2-7; 9 bases are a match to TRBD2. This CDR3 is 15 amino acids long. The germline CDR1 and CDR2 sequences are MNHNS and SASEGT. With 7 bases clipped from V and 4 bases from J, the junction kept 11 bases outside the gene matches. For the CDR3, the DNA is TGTGCCAGCACTCTAATACCTAGCGGGGCTTACGAGCAGTACTTC. Translating gives CASTLIPSGAYEQYF.

V is TRBV7-6 and J is TRBJ2-5; D might be TRBD2 (6 bases). CDR3 length: 16 residues. Germline V gives CDR1 SGHVS, CDR2 FNYEAQ. The V end lost 2 bases, the J end lost 2 bases, and 15 bases lay between the germline ends. In nucleotides, the CDR3 is TGTGCCAGCAGCTTAAGGTTAGCGGAGATTCAAGAGACCCAGTACTTC. Amino acids: CASSLRLAEIQETQYF.

This chain connects TRBV28 to TRBJ2-2; the D is unclear. CDR1 and CDR2 (germline): MDHEN, SYDVKM. Trimming removed 5 bases from V and 4 bases from J, with 11 bases in between. The CDR3 covers 14 residues. The CDR3 DNA is TGTGCCAGCAGTCCCCCCATGCGCACCGGGGAGCTGTTTTTT. It specifies CASSPPMRTGELFF. Full variable domain (missing parts from reference TRBV28 and TRBJ2-2): DVKVTQSSRYLVKRTGEKVFLECVQDMDHENMFWYRQDPGLGLRLIYFSYDVKMKEKGDIPEGYSVSREKKERFSLILESASTNQTSMYLCASSPPMRTGELFFGEGSRLTVL.